This record looks at one TCR beta chain sequence and its context. The antigen remains undetermined. This record belongs to a study of shared clonotypes between healthy human individuals. Study background: Serving as donors were a couple of women and three men, whose ages spanned 18 to 49.

Germline V gives CDR1 SGDLS, CDR2 YYNGEE. Between the trimmed V and J ends, which lost 0 bases and 5 bases, there was a span of 11 bases. The CDR3 has 14 residues. Genomic DNA (from each subset) was split evenly across several immunoSEQ plates. The table came from immunoSEQ multiplex PCR; TCRdb's copy has only in-frame clones and leaves some out. The sample records 450,000 to 550,000 clones, more than 65% being singletons. Whole-study findings and limits: Sampling was confined to blood; repertoires within tissues likely differ.

The receptor was derived from a woman in her thirties or forties in good health. Some clones in this sample may be carry-over from other donors' samples. The V and J genes are TRBV9 and TRBJ2-5; perhaps D is TRBD1 or TRBD2 (5 bases each). Specimen: PBMCs. CDR3 nucleotides: TGTGCCAGCAGCGTAGCGGGATGGGGGGAGACCCAGTACTTC. This translates into CASSVAGWGETQYF. Supplemented by reference TRBV9 and TRBJ2-5, the full variable domain reads DSGVTQTPKHLITATGQRVTLRCSPRSGDLSVYWYQQSLDQGLQFLIQYYNGEERAKGNILERFSAQQFPDLHSELNLSSLELGDSALYFCASSVAGWGETQYFGPGTRLLVL.